The clone carrying this T cell receptor (beta chain) was recorded once. This CDR3 is built from 14 residues. In germline, CDR1 is SGHRS, CDR2 YFSETQ. Trimming cost V 3 bases and J 5 bases, with 14 bases left between them. The sample originates from a study of blood T cell repertoires in COVID-19. Some clones are missing from TCRdb's copy, which holds only in-frame ones; the method was immunoSEQ multiplex PCR. Of approximately 140,000 clones listed, around 87% are singletons. Sequenced sample: peripheral blood. This TCR was recovered from a man between 65 and 85 years old with active COVID-19. This sequence joins TRBV5-1 and TRBJ2-5; the D gene is possibly TRBD2 (5 bases). CDR3 in DNA: TGCGCCAGCAGCTCAACACCGGGCGGGGAGACCCAGTACTTC. It encodes CASSSTPGGETQYF.